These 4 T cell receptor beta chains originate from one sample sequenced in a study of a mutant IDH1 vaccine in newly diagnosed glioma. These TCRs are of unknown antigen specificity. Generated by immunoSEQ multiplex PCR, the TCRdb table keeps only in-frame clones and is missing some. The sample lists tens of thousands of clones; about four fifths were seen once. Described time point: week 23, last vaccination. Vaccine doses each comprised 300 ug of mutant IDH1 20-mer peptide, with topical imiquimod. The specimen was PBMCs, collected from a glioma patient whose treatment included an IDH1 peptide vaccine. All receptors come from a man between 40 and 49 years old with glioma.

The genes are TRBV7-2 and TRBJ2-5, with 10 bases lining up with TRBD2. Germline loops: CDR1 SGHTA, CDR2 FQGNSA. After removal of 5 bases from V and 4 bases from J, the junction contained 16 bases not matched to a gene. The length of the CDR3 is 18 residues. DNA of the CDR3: TGTGCCAGCAGCCAGCAAGTAGCGGGAGGTTTCCCGGGAGAGACCCAGTACTTC. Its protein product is CASSQQVAGGFPGETQYF.

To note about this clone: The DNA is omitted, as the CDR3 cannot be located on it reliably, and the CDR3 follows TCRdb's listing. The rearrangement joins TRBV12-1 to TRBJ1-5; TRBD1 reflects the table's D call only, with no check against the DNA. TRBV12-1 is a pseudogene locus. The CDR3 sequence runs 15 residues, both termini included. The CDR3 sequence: CASSFWGQGNQPQHF.

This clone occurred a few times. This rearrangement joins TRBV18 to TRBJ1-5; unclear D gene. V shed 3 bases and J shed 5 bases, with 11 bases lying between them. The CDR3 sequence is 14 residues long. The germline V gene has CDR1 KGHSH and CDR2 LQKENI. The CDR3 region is CASSPGGEYQPQHF. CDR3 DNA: TGTGCCAGCTCACCGGGCGGAGAATATCAGCCCCAGCATTTT.

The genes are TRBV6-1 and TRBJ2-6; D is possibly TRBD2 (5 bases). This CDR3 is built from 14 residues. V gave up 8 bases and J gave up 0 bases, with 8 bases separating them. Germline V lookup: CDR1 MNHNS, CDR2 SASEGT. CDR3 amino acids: CASGGYSGANVLTF. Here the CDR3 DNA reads TGTGCCAGCGGAGGATACTCTGGGGCCAACGTCCTGACTTTC.